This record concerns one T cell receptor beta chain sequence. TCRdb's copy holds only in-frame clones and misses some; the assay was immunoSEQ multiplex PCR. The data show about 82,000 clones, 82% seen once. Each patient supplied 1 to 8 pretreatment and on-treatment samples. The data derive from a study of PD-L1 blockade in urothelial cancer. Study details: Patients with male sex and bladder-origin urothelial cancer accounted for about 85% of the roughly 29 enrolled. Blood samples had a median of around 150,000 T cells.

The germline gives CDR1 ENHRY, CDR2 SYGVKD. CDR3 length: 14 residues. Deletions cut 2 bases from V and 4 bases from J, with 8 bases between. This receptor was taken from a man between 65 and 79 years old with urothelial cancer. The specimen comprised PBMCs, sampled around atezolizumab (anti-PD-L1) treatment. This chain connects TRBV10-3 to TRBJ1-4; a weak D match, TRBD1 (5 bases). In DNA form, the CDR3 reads TGTGCCATCAGTGAGAAGGGGATTAATGAAAAACTGTTTTTT. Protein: CAISEKGINEKLFF.